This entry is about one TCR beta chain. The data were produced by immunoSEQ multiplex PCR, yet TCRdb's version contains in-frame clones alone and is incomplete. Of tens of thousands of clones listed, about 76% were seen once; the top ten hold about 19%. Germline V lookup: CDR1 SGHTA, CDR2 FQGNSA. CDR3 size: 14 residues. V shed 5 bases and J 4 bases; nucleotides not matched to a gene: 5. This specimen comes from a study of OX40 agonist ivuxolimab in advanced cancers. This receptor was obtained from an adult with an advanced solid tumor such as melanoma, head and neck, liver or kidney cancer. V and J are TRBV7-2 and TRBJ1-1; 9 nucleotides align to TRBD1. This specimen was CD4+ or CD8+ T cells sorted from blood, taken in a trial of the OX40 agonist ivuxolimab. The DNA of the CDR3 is TGTGCCAGCAGCCCACAGGGGGCTGGCACTGAAGCTTTCTTT. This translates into CASSPQGAGTEAFF.